These 27 T cell receptor beta chains were all obtained from the same sample, sequenced in a study of cytomegalovirus exposure and HLA in healthy donors (dated by TCRdb to the late 2010s). Libraries were constructed by the immunoSEQ multiplex PCR assay. For the multiplex PCR, a mixture combining 60 forward primers for TCR Vbeta segments and 13 reverse primers for TCR Jbeta segments was used. As stored in TCRdb, this immuneACCESS dataset retains in-frame rearrangements with V and J assigned. A fraction of the clones does not appear; measured against another copy, unresolved V genes explain less than half of the discrepancy, and the remainder lacks a known reason. Within this sample are 150,000 to 200,000 clones, with roughly 85% of them counted one time only. The ten largest clones add up to 1.3% of the sample. The specimen was PBMCs. These receptors were taken from a man younger than 40 in good health and CMV-seronegative.

The rearrangement joins TRBV30 to TRBJ1-5; 9 positions match TRBD1. The CDR3 consists of 14 residues. Germline-derived CDR1 and CDR2 are GTSNPN and SVGIG (reference sequence). Trimming at V came to 4 bases and at J to 5 bases, leaving 6 bases not matched to a gene. CDR3 DNA sequence: TGTGCCTGGACGCAAAGGACAGGGGATCAGCCCCAGCATTTT. Translating it yields CAWTQRTGDQPQHF.

J is TRBJ1-3 and V is TRBV5-1; 11 bases are a match to TRBD1. This CDR3 is 19 amino acids long. The germline V gene has CDR1 SGHRS and CDR2 YFSETQ. Trimming took 4 bases from V and 0 from J; bases not matched to a gene: 12. The CDR3 region has the DNA TGCGCCAGCAGCCTCACTGGGGCCGGGACAGGGGGCTCTGGAAACACCATATATTTT. Translation: CASSLTGAGTGGSGNTIYF.

A few counts support this clone. The chain couples TRBV9 to TRBJ2-3, with D possibly being TRBD1 (6 bases). CDR3 size: 17 residues. Germline V lookup: CDR1 SGDLS, CDR2 YYNGEE. V dropped 4 bases and J dropped 4 bases, with 22 bases sitting between them. The CDR3 protein is CASSTGYGTSGADTQYF. CDR3 nucleotide sequence: TGTGCCAGCAGCACAGGATATGGGACCTCAGGGGCAGATACGCAGTATTTT.

The J gene is TRBJ2-3, the V gene TRBV7-2, with D possibly being TRBD2 (6 bases). CDR3 length: 16 residues. V shed 4 bases and J shed 3 bases, with 17 bases lying between them. Germline CDR1 is SGHTA and CDR2 is FQGNSA. The CDR3 here is CASSSQRGTRTDTQYF. For the CDR3, the DNA is TGTGCCAGCAGCTCCCAACGGGGGACCAGGACAGATACGCAGTATTTT.

The chain uses TRBV19 and TRBJ2-4, with a weak D call TRBD2 (6 bases). This CDR3 has 13 amino acids. Trimming stripped 3 bases from V and 7 bases from J, with 10 bases between. Germline values: CDR1 LNHDA, CDR2 SQIVND (reference sequence). The CDR3 nucleotides are TGTGCCAGTAGTATCCAGGGAGGCAACATTCAGTACTTC. Protein sequence: CASSIQGGNIQYF.

The V gene is TRBV2, the J gene TRBJ1-1, with unresolved D. Germline loops: CDR1 SNHLY, CDR2 FYNNEI. The V end lost 6 bases, the J end lost 4 bases, and 12 bases lay between the germline ends. The CDR3 is 13 amino acids. As DNA, the CDR3 is TGTGCCAGCAGCACCGGGGAACCCACTGAAGCTTTCTTT. It encodes CASSTGEPTEAFF. The variable domain in full, completed from reference TRBV2 and TRBJ1-1, reads EPEVTQTPSHQVTQMGQEVILRCVPISNHLYFYWYRQILGQKVEFLVSFYNNEISEKSEIFDDQFSVERPDGSNFTLKIRSTKLEDSAMYFCASSTGEPTEAFFGQGTRLTVV.

This rearrangement joins TRBV30 to TRBJ1-2, with 12 bases aligning to TRBD1. Germline-derived CDR1 and CDR2 are GTSNPN and SVGIG (reference sequence). After removal of 3 bases from V and 4 bases from J, the junction contained 6 bases not matched to a gene. The CDR3 is made up of 15 amino acids. The CDR3 protein is CAWSRGTGGGYGYTF. CDR3 bases: TGTGCCTGGAGCAGAGGGACAGGGGGCGGCTATGGCTACACCTTC. The full variable domain, completed using reference TRBV30 and TRBJ1-2, is SQTIHQWPATLVQPVGSPLSLECTVEGTSNPNLYWYRQAAGRGLQLLFYSVGIGQISSEVPQNLSASRPQDRQFILSSKKLLLSDSGFYLCAWSRGTGGGYGYTFGSGTRLTVV.

The V call is TRBV30, the J call TRBJ1-6, with D uncertain. The V and J ends lost 3 bases and 7 bases respectively, with 13 bases between them. The CDR3 spans 14 residues. Germline assignment: CDR1 GTSNPN and CDR2 SVGIG (reference sequence). CDR3: CAWRRNYANSPLHF. The CDR3 nucleotides are TGTGCCTGGAGGAGAAATTACGCGAATTCACCCCTCCACTTT.

Only one count was recorded for this clone. J is TRBJ2-1 and V is TRBV27; weak D call: TRBD1 (7 bases). Between the trimmed V and J ends, which lost 6 bases and 5 bases, there was a span of 17 bases. Germline CDR1 reads MNHEY; CDR2 reads SMNVEV (reference sequence). The CDR3 is 15 residues long. Here the CDR3 reads CASRGSGGLNNEQFF. Here the CDR3 DNA reads TGTGCCAGCAGGGGTTCAGGGGGGCTAAACAATGAGCAGTTCTTC.

This clone was counted a single time. V usage is TRBV7-9 and J usage is TRBJ2-2; 7 bases agree with TRBD2. The CDR3 runs to 19 residues. Trimming took 5 bases from V and 1 from J; bases not matched to a gene: 16. Germline CDR1 and CDR2: SEHNR and FQNEAQ (reference sequence). The CDR3 sequence: CASSKPLALAGENTGELFF. The CDR3 DNA follows: TGTGCCAGCAGCAAACCTCTAGCTTTAGCGGGCGAGAACACCGGGGAGCTGTTTTTT. The whole variable domain, filled in from reference TRBV7-9 and TRBJ2-2, reads DTGVSQNPRHKITKRGQNVTFRCDPISEHNRLYWYRQTLGQGPEFLTYFQNEAQLEKSRLLSDRFSAERPKGSFSTLEIQRTEQGDSAMYLCASSKPLALAGENTGELFFGEGSRLTVL.

The genes are TRBV9 and TRBJ2-1, with 8 nucleotides matching TRBD2. The CDR3 is made up of 15 amino acids. The trim removed 3 bases at V and 2 bases at J, leaving 4 bases unmatched. The germline V gene encodes CDR1 SGDLS and CDR2 YYNGEE. The CDR3 DNA sequence: TGTGCCAGCAGCGGCCGAGCGGGAGCCTACAATGAGCAGTTCTTC. Translated, it gives CASSGRAGAYNEQFF.

CDR3 in DNA: TGTGCCAGCAGCTGGCGGGGGGGCCCTCAAGAGACCCAGTACTTC. It is translated as CASSWRGGPQETQYF. This chain connects TRBV7-2 to TRBJ2-5; 9 nucleotides align to TRBD2. Looked up from germline, CDR1 is SGHTA and CDR2 is FQGNSA. This CDR3 comprises 15 residues. J lost 2 bases, V lost 4 bases, and 5 bases had no gene match.

V usage is TRBV4-3 and J usage is TRBJ2-3; 10 bases are shared with TRBD2. Germline CDR1 and CDR2: LGHNA and YSLEER. Unmatched junction bases numbered 15, after V lost 4 bases and J lost 5 bases. This CDR3 has 18 amino acids. This CDR3 reads CASSPGTSVAGARDTQYF. The CDR3 nucleotides read TGCGCCAGCAGCCCCGGGACTAGCGTAGCGGGGGCCAGAGATACGCAGTATTTT.

The gene calls are TRBV19 and TRBJ2-1; 9 nucleotides align to TRBD2. V lost 5 bases and J lost 3; bases outside the gene matches: 11. CDR1 is LNHDA, CDR2 SQIVND, per germline (reference sequence). The CDR3 sequence is 17 residues long. The CDR3 protein is CASSPPWTSDYYNEQFF. For the CDR3, the DNA is TGTGCCAGTAGTCCTCCTTGGACTAGCGATTACTACAATGAGCAGTTCTTC.

The genes are TRBV10-3 and TRBJ2-5; possible D gene TRBD1, 7 bases. The CDR3 covers 15 residues. The germline V gene encodes CDR1 ENHRY and CDR2 SYGVKD. Trimming cost V 2 bases and J 6 bases, with 16 bases left between them. In DNA, the CDR3 is TGTGCCATCAGTGAGGAGGGCAGGGGGGCCAAGACCCAGTACTTC. This codes for CAISEEGRGAKTQYF.

V gene TRBV5-1 combines with J gene TRBJ2-5; 7 nucleotides align to TRBD1. Per germline, CDR1 SGHRS and CDR2 YFSETQ. The junction had 4 bases not matched to a gene; V was cut back by 4 bases and J by 4 bases. The CDR3 runs 13 residues. The CDR3 spells CASSPDRVETQYF. CDR3 in DNA: TGCGCCAGCAGCCCTGACAGGGTAGAGACCCAGTACTTC.

The chain couples TRBV4-3 to TRBJ1-3, with D uncertain. V was trimmed by 2 bases and J by 0 bases, leaving 5 bases between them. Germline V CDR1 and CDR2: LGHNA, YSLEER. CDR3 length: 14 amino acids. CDR3 protein: CASSQQVSGNTIYF. In DNA, the CDR3 is TGCGCCAGCAGCCAACAGGTCTCTGGAAACACCATATATTTT.

This chain joins TRBV5-1 and TRBJ2-3, with 11 bases identical to TRBD2. This CDR3 is built from 16 residues. Trimming at V came to 0 bases and at J to 9 bases, leaving 9 bases not matched to a gene. Looked up from germline, CDR1 is SGHRS and CDR2 is YFSETQ. CDR3 protein: CASSLVVAGGLSTQYF. CDR3 sequence (DNA): TGCGCCAGCAGCTTGGTAGTAGCGGGAGGGTTGAGCACGCAGTATTTT. Using reference TRBV5-1 and TRBJ2-3 for the parts outside the CDR3, the full variable domain is KAGVTQTPRYLIKTRGQQVTLSCSPISGHRSVSWYQQTPGQGLQFLFEYFSETQRNKGNFPGRFSGRQFSNSRSEMNVSTLELGDSALYLCASSLVVAGGLSTQYFGPGTRLTVL.

This clone was counted between two and nine times. The chain carries TRBV28 and TRBJ1-2; TRBD1 aligns across 9 bases. The junction had 5 bases not matched to a gene; V was cut back by 2 bases and J by 7 bases. This CDR3 is built from 14 residues. Germline loops: CDR1 MDHEN, CDR2 SYDVKM. CDR3 region: CASSLGTGSFGYTF. The DNA for the CDR3 is TGTGCCAGCAGTTTAGGGACAGGGTCTTTTGGCTACACCTTC.

This clone showed up just once. This same CDR3 is encoded by further DNA sequences in the sample. The gene calls are TRBV18 and TRBJ1-1; no reliable D call. Germline V CDR1 and CDR2: KGHSH, LQKENI. This CDR3 region has 13 residues. With 4 bases removed from V and 4 bases from J, the gap between germline ends came to 10 bases. For the CDR3, the DNA is TGTGCCAGCTCACAAGCGGGAAGCACTGAAGCTTTCTTT. It translates to CASSQAGSTEAFF. Full variable domain (missing parts from reference TRBV18 and TRBJ1-1): NAGVMQNPRHLVRRRGQEARLRCSPMKGHSHVYWYRQLPEEGLKFMVYLQKENIIDESGMPKERFSAEFPKEGPSILRIQQVVRGDSAAYFCASSQAGSTEAFFGQGTRLTVV.

This clone was counted a few times. This rearrangement joins TRBV7-9 to TRBJ2-3, with no clear D. V was trimmed by 5 bases and J by 3 bases, leaving 9 bases between them. Per the germline V gene, CDR1 is SEHNR and CDR2 is FQNEAQ (reference sequence). The CDR3 is 13 amino acids. The CDR3 region is CASSLIATDTQYF. CDR3 DNA sequence: TGTGCCAGCAGCCTCATCGCGACAGATACGCAGTATTTT. Complete variable domain (other parts from reference TRBV7-9 and TRBJ2-3): DTGVSQNPRHKITKRGQNVTFRCDPISEHNRLYWYRQTLGQGPEFLTYFQNEAQLEKSRLLSDRFSAERPKGSFSTLEIQRTEQGDSAMYLCASSLIATDTQYFGPGTRLTVL.

The chain combines TRBV5-1 with TRBJ1-3, with D possibly matching TRBD1 (6 bases). Looked up from germline, CDR1 is SGHRS and CDR2 is YFSETQ. CDR3 length equals 16 residues. The germline V and J ends were trimmed by 3 bases and 0 bases, with 13 bases remaining between them. The CDR3 spells CASSWGPRDSGNTIYF. The DNA of the CDR3 is TGCGCCAGCAGCTGGGGGCCCCGGGACTCTGGAAACACCATATATTTT.

V usage is TRBV18 and J usage is TRBJ2-7; a possible D gene is TRBD2 (6 bases). This CDR3 has 15 amino acids. Trimming took 2 bases from V and 7 from J, leaving 18 bases between them. Germline loops: CDR1 KGHSH, CDR2 LQKENI. The CDR3 loop reads CASSPMKREIGEQYF. The CDR3 DNA reads as TGTGCCAGCTCACCAATGAAACGGGAGATAGGGGAGCAGTACTTC.

The count of this clone is one. The V and J genes are TRBV4-3 and TRBJ2-5; D gene uncertain. V was trimmed by 7 bases and J by 10 bases, leaving 10 bases between them. The CDR3 runs to 10 residues. From germline, CDR1 is LGHNA and CDR2 YSLEER. CDR3 sequence: CASTVERQYF. The CDR3 region has the DNA TGCGCCAGCACCGTAGAGCGCCAGTACTTC.

This clone occurred once. The chain joins TRBV30 to TRBJ1-1; 10 bases are shared with TRBD1. The CDR3 consists of 11 residues. Germline CDR1 GTSNPN, CDR2 SVGIG (reference sequence). The V segment lost 5 bases and the J segment 10 bases; nucleotides outside the gene matches: 4. The CDR3 spells CAWGDRGTAFF. The CDR3 DNA is TGTGCCTGGGGGGACAGGGGAACAGCTTTCTTT.

The genes are TRBV5-1 and TRBJ2-1; TRBD2 aligns across 12 bases. The V segment lost 4 bases and the J segment 8 bases; nucleotides outside the gene matches: 10. CDR3 size: 16 residues. Germline-derived CDR1 and CDR2 are SGHRS and YFSETQ. The CDR3 DNA follows: TGCGCCAGCAGCCGTTGGACTAGCGGGATAAGGGATGAGCAGTTCTTC. It yields the protein CASSRWTSGIRDEQFF.

CDR3 in amino acids: CASRSWGEGARSKLFF. The CDR3 region has the DNA TGTGCCAGCAGGTCCTGGGGTGAGGGGGCCCGTAGCAAACTGTTTTTT. The rearrangement links TRBV27 to TRBJ1-4; 7 bases match TRBD1. V lost 6 bases and J lost 11; bases outside the gene matches: 18. This CDR3 is built from 16 residues. CDR1 MNHEY and CDR2 SMNVEV come from the germline V gene (reference sequence).